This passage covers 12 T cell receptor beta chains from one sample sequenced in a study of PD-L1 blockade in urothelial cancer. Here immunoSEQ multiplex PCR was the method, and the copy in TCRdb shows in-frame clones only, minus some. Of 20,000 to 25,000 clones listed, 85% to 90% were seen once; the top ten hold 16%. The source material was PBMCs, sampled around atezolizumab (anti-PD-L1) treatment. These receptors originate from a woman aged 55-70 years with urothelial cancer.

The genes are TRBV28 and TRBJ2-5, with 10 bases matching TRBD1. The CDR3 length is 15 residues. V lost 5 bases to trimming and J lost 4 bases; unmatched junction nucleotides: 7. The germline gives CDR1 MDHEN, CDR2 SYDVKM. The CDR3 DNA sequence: TGTGCCAGCAGTGGGGACAGGGGCCGCCTAGAGACCCAGTACTTC. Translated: CASSGDRGRLETQYF.

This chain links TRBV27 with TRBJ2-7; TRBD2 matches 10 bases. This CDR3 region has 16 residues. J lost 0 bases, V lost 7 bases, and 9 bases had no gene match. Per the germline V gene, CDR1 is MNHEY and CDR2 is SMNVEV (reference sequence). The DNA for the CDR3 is TGTGCCAGCAAGACTAGCGGGCTAGAGGGCTCCTACGAGCAGTACTTC. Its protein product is CASKTSGLEGSYEQYF.

CDR3 bases: TGTGCCAGCAGCACTAGCGGGAGTCGGACCACCGGGGAGCTGTTTTTT. This gives the protein CASSTSGSRTTGELFF. The chain joins TRBV4-2 to TRBJ2-2; 11 nucleotides match TRBD2. This CDR3 contains 16 residues. Trimming at V came to 5 bases and at J to 4 bases, leaving 6 bases not matched to a gene. Germline loops: CDR1 LGHNA, CDR2 YNFKEQ.

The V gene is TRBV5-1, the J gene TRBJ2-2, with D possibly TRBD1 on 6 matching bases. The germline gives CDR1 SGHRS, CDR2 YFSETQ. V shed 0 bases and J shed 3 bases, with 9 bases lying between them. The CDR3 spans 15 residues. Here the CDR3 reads CASSLGQGHTGELFF. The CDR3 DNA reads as TGCGCCAGCAGCTTGGGGCAGGGGCACACCGGGGAGCTGTTTTTT.

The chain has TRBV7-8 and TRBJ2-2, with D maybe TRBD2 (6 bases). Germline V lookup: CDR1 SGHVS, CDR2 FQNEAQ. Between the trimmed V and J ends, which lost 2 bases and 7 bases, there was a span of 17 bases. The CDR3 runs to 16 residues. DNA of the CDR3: TGTGCCAGCAGCTTAATAAGTCGGGAGAGTATCGGGGAGCTGTTTTTT. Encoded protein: CASSLISRESIGELFF.

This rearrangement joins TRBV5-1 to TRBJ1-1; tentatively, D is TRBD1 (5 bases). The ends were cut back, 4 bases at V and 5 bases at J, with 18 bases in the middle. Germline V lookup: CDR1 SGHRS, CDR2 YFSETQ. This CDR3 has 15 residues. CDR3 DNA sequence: TGCGCCAGCAGCCCCGACGGGGGGGTAAGGACTGAAGCTTTCTTT. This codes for CASSPDGGVRTEAFF.

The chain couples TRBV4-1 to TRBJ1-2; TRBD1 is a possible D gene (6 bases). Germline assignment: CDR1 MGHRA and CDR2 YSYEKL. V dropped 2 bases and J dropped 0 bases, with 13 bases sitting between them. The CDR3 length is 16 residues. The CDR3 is CASSQPSRGPNYGYTF. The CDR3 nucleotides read TGCGCCAGCAGCCAACCCAGCAGGGGCCCTAACTATGGCTACACCTTC.

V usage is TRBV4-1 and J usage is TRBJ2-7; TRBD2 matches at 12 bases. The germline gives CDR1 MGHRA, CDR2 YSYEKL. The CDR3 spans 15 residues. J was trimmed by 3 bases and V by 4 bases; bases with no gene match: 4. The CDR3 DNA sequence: TGCGCCAGCAGCCTTGCACTAGCGGGAGGCTACGAGCAGTACTTC. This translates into CASSLALAGGYEQYF.

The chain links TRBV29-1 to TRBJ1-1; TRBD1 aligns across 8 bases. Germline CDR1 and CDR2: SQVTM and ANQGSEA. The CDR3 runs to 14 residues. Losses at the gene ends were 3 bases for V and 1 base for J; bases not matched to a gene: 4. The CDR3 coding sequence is TGCAGCGTTGAGCTGGACAGGGCGAACACTGAAGCTTTCTTT. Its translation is CSVELDRANTEAFF.

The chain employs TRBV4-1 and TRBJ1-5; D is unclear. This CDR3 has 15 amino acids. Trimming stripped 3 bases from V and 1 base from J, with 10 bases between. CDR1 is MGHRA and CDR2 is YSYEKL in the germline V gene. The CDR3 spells CASSQTDISNQPQHF. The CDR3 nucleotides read TGCGCCAGCAGCCAGACCGACATAAGCAATCAGCCCCAGCATTTT.

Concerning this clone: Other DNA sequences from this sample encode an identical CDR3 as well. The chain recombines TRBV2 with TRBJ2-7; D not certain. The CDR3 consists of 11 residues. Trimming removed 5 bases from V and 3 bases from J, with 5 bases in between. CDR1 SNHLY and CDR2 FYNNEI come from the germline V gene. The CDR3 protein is CASSRVYEQYF. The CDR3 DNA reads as TGTGCCAGCAGTCGCGTCTACGAGCAGTACTTC.

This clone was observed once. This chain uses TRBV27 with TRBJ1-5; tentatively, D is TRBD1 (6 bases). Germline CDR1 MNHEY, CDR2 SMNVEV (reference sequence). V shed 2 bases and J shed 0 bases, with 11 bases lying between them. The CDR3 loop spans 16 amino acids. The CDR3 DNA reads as TGTGCCAGCAGTTTAAGGGGGGGATATAGCAATCAGCCCCAGCATTTT. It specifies CASSLRGGYSNQPQHF.